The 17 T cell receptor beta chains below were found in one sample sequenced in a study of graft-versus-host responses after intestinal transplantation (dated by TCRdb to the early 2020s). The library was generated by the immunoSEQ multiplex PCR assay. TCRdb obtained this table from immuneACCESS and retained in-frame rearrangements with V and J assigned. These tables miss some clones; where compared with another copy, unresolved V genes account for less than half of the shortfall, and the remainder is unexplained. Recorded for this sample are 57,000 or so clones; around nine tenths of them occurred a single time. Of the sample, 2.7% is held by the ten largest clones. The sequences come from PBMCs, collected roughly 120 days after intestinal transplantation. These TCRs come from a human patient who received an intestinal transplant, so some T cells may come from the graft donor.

CDR3 nucleotide sequence: TGTGCCAGCAGCTTAGGGGGTCAGATAAACACCGGGGAGCTGTTTTTT. Its protein product is CASSLGGQINTGELFF. V is TRBV7-9 and J is TRBJ2-2, with unresolved D. From germline, CDR1 is SEHNR and CDR2 FQNEAQ (reference sequence). CDR3 length: 16 residues. The ends were cut back, 1 base at V and 2 bases at J, with 11 bases in the middle.

The CDR3 bases are TGTGCCAGTAGTATATTTGCGGCAGGGGGAAGCTACGAGCAGTACTTC. It codes for CASSIFAAGGSYEQYF. The rearrangement joins TRBV19 to TRBJ2-7, with TRBD1 matching 7 bases. V lost 2 bases and J lost 3; bases outside the gene matches: 10. CDR3 length: 16 residues. Germline CDR1 reads LNHDA; CDR2 reads SQIVND (reference sequence).

The DNA for the CDR3 is TGTGCCAGCAGCTCGCGGGGGGCCCTCCAAGAGACCCAGTACTTC. Its protein product is CASSSRGALQETQYF. The V and J genes are TRBV7-6 and TRBJ2-5, with TRBD2 matching over 8 bases. The germline V gene has CDR1 SGHVS and CDR2 FNYEAQ. V shed 4 bases and J 1 base; nucleotides not matched to a gene: 5. The CDR3 has 15 amino acids.

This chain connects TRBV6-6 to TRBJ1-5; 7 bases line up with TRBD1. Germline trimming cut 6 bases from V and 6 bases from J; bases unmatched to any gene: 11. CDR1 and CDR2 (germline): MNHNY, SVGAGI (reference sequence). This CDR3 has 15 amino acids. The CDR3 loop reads CASRRDRDWSQPQHF. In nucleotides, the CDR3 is TGTGCCAGCAGGCGCGACAGGGACTGGAGTCAGCCCCAGCATTTT.

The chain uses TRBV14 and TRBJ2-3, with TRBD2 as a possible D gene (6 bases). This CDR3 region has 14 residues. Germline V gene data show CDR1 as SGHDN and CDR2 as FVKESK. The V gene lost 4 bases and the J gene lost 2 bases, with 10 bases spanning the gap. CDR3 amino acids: CASSPLDYTDTQYF. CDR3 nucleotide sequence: TGTGCCAGCAGCCCTCTGGACTACACAGATACGCAGTATTTT.

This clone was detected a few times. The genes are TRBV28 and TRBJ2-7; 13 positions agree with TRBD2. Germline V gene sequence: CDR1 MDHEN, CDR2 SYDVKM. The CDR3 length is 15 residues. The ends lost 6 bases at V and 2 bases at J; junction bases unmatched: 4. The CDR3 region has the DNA TGTGCCAGCAGCCCGGGACTAGCGGGGACCTACGAGCAGTACTTC. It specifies CASSPGLAGTYEQYF.

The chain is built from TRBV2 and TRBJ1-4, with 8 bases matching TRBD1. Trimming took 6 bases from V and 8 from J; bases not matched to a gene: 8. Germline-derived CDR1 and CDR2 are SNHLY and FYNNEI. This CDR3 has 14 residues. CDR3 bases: TGTGCCAGCAGAGCGGGACAGGTAGAAGAAAAACTGTTTTTT. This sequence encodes CASRAGQVEEKLFF.

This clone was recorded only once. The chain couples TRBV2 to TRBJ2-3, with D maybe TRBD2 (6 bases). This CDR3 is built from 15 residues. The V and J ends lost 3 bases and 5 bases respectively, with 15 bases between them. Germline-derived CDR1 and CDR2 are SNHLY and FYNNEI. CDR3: CASSEGGIRLDTQYF. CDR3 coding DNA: TGTGCCAGCAGTGAGGGGGGAATTCGGCTAGATACGCAGTATTTT. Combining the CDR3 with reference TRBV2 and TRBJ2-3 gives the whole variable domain EPEVTQTPSHQVTQMGQEVILRCVPISNHLYFYWYRQILGQKVEFLVSFYNNEISEKSEIFDDQFSVERPDGSNFTLKIRSTKLEDSAMYFCASSEGGIRLDTQYFGPGTRLTVL.

The CDR3 nucleotides read TGCAGCGCTCAACAGGGGACGAACACTGAAGCTTTCTTT. Translated, it gives CSAQQGTNTEAFF. The chain is built from TRBV29-1 and TRBJ1-1; TRBD1 aligns across 7 bases. CDR3 length equals 13 residues. V was clipped by 7 bases and J by 1 base; unmatched bases: 6. The germline gives CDR1 SQVTM, CDR2 ANQGSEA.

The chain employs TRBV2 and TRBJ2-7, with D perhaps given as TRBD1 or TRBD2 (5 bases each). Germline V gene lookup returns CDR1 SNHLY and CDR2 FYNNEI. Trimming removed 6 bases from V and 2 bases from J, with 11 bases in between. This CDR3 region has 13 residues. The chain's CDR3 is CASRWGSPYEQYF. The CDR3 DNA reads TGTGCCAGCAGGTGGGGGTCCCCCTACGAGCAGTACTTC.

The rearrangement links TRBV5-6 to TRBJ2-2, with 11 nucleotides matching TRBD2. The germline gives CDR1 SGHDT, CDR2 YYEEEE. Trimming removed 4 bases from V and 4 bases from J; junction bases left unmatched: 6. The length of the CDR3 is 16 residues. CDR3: CASSLVAGGFTGELFF. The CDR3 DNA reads TGTGCCAGCAGCCTAGTAGCGGGAGGGTTCACCGGGGAGCTGTTTTTT.

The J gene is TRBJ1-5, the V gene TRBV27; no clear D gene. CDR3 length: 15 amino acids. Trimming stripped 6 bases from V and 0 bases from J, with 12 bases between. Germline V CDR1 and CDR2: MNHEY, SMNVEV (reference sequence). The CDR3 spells CASRPFAVSNQPQHF. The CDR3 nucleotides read TGTGCCAGCAGACCCTTTGCGGTTAGCAATCAGCCCCAGCATTTT.

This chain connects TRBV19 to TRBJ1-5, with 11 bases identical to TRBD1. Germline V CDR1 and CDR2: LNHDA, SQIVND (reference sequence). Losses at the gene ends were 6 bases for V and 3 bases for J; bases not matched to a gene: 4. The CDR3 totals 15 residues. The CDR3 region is CASRTDRGHNQPQHF. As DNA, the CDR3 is TGTGCCAGTAGGACGGACAGGGGGCACAATCAGCCCCAGCATTTT. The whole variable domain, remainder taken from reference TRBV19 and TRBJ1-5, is DGGITQSPKYLFRKEGQNVTLSCEQNLNHDAMYWYRQDPGQGLRLIYYSQIVNDFQKGDIAEGYSVSREKKESFPLTVTSAQKNPTAFYLCASRTDRGHNQPQHFGDGTRLSIL.

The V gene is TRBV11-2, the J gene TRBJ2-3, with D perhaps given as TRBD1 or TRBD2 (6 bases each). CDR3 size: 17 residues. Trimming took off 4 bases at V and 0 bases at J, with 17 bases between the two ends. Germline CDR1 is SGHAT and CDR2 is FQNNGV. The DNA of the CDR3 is TGTGCCAGCAGCTCCCTTGGGGGGCCCGGGAGCACAGATACGCAGTATTTT. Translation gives CASSSLGGPGSTDTQYF.

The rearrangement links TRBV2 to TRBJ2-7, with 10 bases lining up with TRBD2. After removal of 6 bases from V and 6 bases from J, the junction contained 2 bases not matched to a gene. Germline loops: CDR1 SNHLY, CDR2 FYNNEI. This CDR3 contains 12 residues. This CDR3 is CASSASGGEQYF. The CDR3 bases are TGTGCCAGCAGCGCTAGCGGGGGCGAGCAGTACTTC.

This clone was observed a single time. This chain's CDR3 is CSPWPRNEQFF. The CDR3 nucleotides read TGCAGTCCGTGGCCCCGAAATGAGCAGTTCTTC. V gene TRBV20-1 combines with J gene TRBJ2-1; D unresolved. Trimming shortened V by 8 bases and J by 7 bases, and 12 bases separated the two germline ends. This CDR3 has 11 amino acids. Germline values: CDR1 DFQATT, CDR2 SNEGSKA (reference sequence).

The CDR3 DNA reads TGTGCCAGCAGCTTGGGTACGGGGTTCTACGAGCAGTACTTC. It translates to CASSLGTGFYEQYF. This chain connects TRBV5-5 to TRBJ2-7; possibly TRBD2 for D (5 bases). V dropped 0 bases and J dropped 3 bases, with 10 bases sitting between them. This CDR3 is 14 amino acids long. The germline gives CDR1 SGHKS, CDR2 YYEKEE (reference sequence).